The entry below describes one T cell receptor beta chain. A single count supports this clone. Its cognate antigen has yet to be identified. Per-base quality was not reported, and no clone a single base away is much larger than it. Collaborating institutions collected whole blood in K2EDTA tubes following their own protocols. For TCRbeta analysis, collaborator samples were shipped as frozen whole blood, as isolated PBMCs, or as DNA extracted from either sample type. The record originates from a study of blood T cell repertoires in COVID-19 (dated by TCRdb to 2018 to 2020). Background for the entire study: Collaborator samples came from the United States, Italy and Spain and covered acute and convalescent phases of COVID-19. The repertoires were released in a freely available public database intended as a resource for research on the immune response to SARS-CoV-2. The material from the prospective study consisted of cDNA or gDNA derived from T cells, B-cell-depleted T cells, or PBMCs. Where available, HLA class I and class II types were taken from metadata supplied by the sample provider and were not determined by assay-based typing. A de-identified subject ID, COVID-19 status, age in years and sex were almost always included in the sample metadata. The dataset comprised deeply sampled blood TCRbeta repertoires from subjects exposed to, actively infected with, or recovered from COVID-19. The samples were drawn from two sources: the first 160 participants of the ongoing ImmuneRACE study, and 1,200 or so subjects contributed by 6 global collaborators.

Study-wide conclusions, independent of this receptor: Clinical and demographic metadata were provided uncurated, with the amount varying by source and participant.

Relative to germline, V is 2 bases shorter and J is 1 base shorter, with 8 bases between their ends. In the germline V gene, CDR1 corresponds to KGHSH and CDR2 to LQKENI. CDR3 length: 14 amino acids, cysteine to phenylalanine. Kept here is only the CDR3 DNA, which spans 42 bases and is read in frame from base 1. TCRbeta CDR3 regions were amplified from genomic DNA by means of the immunoSEQ Assay, a bias-controlled multiplex PCR. As for the authors' bioinformatics: Within the assay, amplification of reference gene primers was used to estimate how many nucleated cells each sample contained. Sequence reads were collapsed and filtered to measure the absolute abundance of every unique TCRbeta CDR3 rearrangement. For each sample, productive Simpson clonality was calculated as the square root of Simpson's diversity index across productive rearrangements. Entries here come from immuneACCESS through TCRdb and include only in-frame sequences with V and J called. Some clones fail to appear in such tables; in the studies checked, an unresolved V gene covers under half of the shortfall, and the cause of the remainder is unknown. That table is the source of V, J and clone size, and D and trimming were worked out from the DNA. Counted in this sample were a few hundred thousand clones; approximately 83% of them appeared once. Together, the top ten hold around 2% of the sample.

The sequencing input was peripheral blood. The TCR sequence derives from a woman aged 55 to 70 with acute or convalescent COVID-19. The sequence is built from TRBV18 and TRBJ1-2; the D segment cannot be called with confidence. The CDR3: CASSPDGSNYGYTF. The DNA sequence is given as TGTGCCAGCTCACCAGATGGCAGTAACTATGGCTACACCTTC.